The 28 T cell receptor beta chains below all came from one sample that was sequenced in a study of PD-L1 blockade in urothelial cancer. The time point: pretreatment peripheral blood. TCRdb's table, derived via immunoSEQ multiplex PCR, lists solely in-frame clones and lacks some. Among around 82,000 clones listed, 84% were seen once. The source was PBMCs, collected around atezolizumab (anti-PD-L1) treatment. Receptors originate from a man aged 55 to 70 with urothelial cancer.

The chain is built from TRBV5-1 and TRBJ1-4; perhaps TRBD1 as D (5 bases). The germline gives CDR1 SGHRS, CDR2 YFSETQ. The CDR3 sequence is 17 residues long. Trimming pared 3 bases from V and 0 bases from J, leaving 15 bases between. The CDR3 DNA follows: TGCGCCAGCAGCTGGACCCAGGGTGCTGCAACTAATGAAAAACTGTTTTTT. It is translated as CASSWTQGAATNEKLFF.

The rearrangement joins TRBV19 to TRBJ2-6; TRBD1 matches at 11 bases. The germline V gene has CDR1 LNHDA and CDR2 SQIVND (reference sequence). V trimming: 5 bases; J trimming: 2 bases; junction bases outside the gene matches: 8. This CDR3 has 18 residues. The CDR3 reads CASSPGQGASAGANVLTF. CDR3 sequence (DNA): TGTGCCAGTAGTCCAGGACAGGGGGCTTCAGCTGGGGCCAACGTCCTGACTTTC.

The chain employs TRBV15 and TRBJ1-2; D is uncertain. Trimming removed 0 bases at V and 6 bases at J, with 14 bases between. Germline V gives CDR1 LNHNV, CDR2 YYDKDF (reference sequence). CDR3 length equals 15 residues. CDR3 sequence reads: CATSRDFQGSDGYTF. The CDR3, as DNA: TGTGCCACCAGCAGAGATTTTCAAGGAAGCGATGGCTACACCTTC.

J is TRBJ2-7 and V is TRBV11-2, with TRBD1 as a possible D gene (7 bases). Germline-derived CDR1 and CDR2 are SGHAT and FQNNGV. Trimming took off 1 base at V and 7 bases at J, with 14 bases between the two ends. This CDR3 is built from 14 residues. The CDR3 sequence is CASSLGHRGGEQYF. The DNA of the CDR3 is TGTGCCAGCAGCTTAGGCCACAGGGGAGGTGAGCAGTACTTC.

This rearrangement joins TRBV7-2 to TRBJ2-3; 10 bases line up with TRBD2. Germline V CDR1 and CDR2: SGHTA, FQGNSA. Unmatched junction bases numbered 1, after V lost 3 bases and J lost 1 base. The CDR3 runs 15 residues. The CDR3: CASSFGLAGTDTQYF. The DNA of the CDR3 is TGTGCCAGCAGCTTTGGACTAGCGGGCACAGATACGCAGTATTTT.

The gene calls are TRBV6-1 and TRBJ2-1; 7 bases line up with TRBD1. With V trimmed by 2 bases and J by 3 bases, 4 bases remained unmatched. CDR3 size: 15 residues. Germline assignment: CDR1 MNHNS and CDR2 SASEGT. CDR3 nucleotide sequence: TGTGCCAGCAGTGAAAGGGCAGGGGGCTACAATGAGCAGTTCTTC. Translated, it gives CASSERAGGYNEQFF.

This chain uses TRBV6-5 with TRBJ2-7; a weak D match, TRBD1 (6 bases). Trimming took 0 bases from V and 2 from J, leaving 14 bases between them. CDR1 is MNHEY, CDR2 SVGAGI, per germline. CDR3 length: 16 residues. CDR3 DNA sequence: TGTGCCAGCAGTTACTCAGGGGACACGCTCACCTACGAGCAGTACTTC. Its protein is CASSYSGDTLTYEQYF.

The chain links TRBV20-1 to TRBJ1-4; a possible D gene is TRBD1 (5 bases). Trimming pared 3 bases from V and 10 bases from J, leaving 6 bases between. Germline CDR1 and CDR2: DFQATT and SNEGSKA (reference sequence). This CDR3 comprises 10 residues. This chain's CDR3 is CSARGGKLFF. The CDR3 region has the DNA TGCAGTGCTAGGGGGGGAAAACTGTTTTTT.

DNA for the CDR3: TGTGCCAGCAGCTCCGGGACAGGCCCTTCCTACGAGCAGTACTTC. It specifies CASSSGTGPSYEQYF. The rearrangement uses TRBV7-9 and TRBJ2-7, with TRBD1 matching over 8 bases. V gave up 4 bases and J gave up 1 base; unmatched junction bases: 6. The germline gives CDR1 SEHNR, CDR2 FQNEAQ (reference sequence). The CDR3 totals 15 residues.

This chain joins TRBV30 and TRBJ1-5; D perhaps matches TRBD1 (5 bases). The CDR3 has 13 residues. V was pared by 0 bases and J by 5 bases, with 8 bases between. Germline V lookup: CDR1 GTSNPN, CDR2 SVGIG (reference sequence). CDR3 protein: CAWSVGADQPQHF. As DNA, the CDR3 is TGTGCCTGGAGTGTAGGGGCGGATCAGCCCCAGCATTTT.

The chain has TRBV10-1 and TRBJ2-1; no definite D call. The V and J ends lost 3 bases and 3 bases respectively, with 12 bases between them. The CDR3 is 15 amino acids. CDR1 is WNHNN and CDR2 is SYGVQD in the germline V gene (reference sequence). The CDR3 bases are TGCGCCAGCAGTGACTCTGGCCAAGTCTACAATGAGCAGTTCTTC. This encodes CASSDSGQVYNEQFF.

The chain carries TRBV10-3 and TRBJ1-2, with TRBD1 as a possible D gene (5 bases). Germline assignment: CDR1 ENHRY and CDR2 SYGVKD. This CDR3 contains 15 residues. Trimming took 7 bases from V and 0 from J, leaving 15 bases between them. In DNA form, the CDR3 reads TGTGCCATCAAGGGCGGGGACGGCTCTAACTATGGCTACACCTTC. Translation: CAIKGGDGSNYGYTF.

Here the CDR3 DNA reads TGTGCCAGCAGTCTACAGGGGGCAAACACTGAAGCTTTCTTT. Translating it yields CASSLQGANTEAFF. V gene TRBV21-1 combines with J gene TRBJ1-1; the D segment call TRBD1 is taken from the table without a DNA check. TRBV21-1 is a pseudogene locus. The CDR3 has 14 amino acids.

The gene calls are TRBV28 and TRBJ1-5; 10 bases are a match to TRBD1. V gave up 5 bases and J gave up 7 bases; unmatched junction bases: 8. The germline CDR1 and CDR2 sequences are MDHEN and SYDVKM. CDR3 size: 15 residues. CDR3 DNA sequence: TGTGCCAGCAGTCTACAGACAGGGGGCGGGCAGCCCCAGCATTTT. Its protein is CASSLQTGGGQPQHF. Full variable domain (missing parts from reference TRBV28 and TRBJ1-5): DVKVTQSSRYLVKRTGEKVFLECVQDMDHENMFWYRQDPGLGLRLIYFSYDVKMKEKGDIPEGYSVSREKKERFSLILESASTNQTSMYLCASSLQTGGGQPQHFGDGTRLSIL.

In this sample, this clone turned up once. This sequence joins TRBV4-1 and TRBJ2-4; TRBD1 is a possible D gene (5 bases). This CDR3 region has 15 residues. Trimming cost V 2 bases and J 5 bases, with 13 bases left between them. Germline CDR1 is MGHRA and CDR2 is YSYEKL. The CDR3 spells CASSQSRGSQNIQYF. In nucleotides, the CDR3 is TGCGCCAGCAGCCAATCAAGGGGTTCCCAAAACATTCAGTACTTC.

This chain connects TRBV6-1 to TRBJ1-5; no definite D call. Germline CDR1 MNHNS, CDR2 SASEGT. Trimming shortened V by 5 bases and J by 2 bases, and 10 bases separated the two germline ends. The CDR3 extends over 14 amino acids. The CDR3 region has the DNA TGTGCCAGCAGTTTTATAGGAGGCAATCAGCCCCAGCATTTT. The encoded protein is CASSFIGGNQPQHF.

The CDR3 region has the DNA TGCGCCAGCAGCCAAGAACCCCTTAGGTGGGGCAGGTCCTACGAGCAGTACTTC. This codes for CASSQEPLRWGRSYEQYF. The rearrangement links TRBV4-3 to TRBJ2-7; maybe TRBD1 (5 bases). Trimming removed 0 bases from V and 1 base from J, with 19 bases in between. The germline gives CDR1 LGHNA, CDR2 YSLEER. The CDR3 sequence is 18 residues long.

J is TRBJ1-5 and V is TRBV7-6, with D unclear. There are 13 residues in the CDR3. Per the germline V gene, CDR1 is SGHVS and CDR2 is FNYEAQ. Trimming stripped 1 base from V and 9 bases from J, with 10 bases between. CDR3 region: CASSLVTRGPQHF. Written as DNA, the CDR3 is TGTGCCAGCAGCTTAGTAACTCGGGGGCCCCAGCATTTT. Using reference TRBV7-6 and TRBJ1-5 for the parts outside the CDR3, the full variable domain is GAGVSQSPRYKVTKRGQDVALRCDPISGHVSLYWYRQALGQGPEFLTYFNYEAQQDKSGLPNDRFSAERPEGSISTLTIQRTEQRDSAMYRCASSLVTRGPQHFGDGTRLSIL.

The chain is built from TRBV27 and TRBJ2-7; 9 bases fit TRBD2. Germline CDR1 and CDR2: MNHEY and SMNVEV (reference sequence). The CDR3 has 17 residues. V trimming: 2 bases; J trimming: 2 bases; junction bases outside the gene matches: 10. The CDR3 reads CASSLLAGRGATYEQYF. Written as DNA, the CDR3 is TGTGCCAGCAGTTTACTAGCGGGACGGGGGGCCACCTACGAGCAGTACTTC.

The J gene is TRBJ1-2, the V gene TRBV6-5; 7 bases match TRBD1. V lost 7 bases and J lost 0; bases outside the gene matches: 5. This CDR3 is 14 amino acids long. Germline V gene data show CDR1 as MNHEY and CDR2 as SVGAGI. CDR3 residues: CASTRDSSNYGYTF. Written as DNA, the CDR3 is TGTGCCAGCACCCGGGACAGCTCTAACTATGGCTACACCTTC.

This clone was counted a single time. The CDR3 reads CASSFSGTPQYF. In DNA form, the CDR3 reads TGTGCCAGCAGTTTTAGCGGGACCCCCCAGTACTTC. The chain joins TRBV28 to TRBJ2-5; 8 bases align to TRBD2. Germline values: CDR1 MDHEN, CDR2 SYDVKM. The CDR3 runs to 12 residues. The V and J ends lost 3 bases and 9 bases, in that order; junction bases with no gene match: 3.

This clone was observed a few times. The CDR3 protein is CASTRGFSYEQYF. Written as DNA, the CDR3 is TGTGCCAGCACCAGGGGTTTCTCCTACGAGCAGTACTTC. The chain carries TRBV6-5 and TRBJ2-7, with a possible D match to TRBD1 (6 bases). Germline-derived CDR1 and CDR2 are MNHEY and SVGAGI. This CDR3 comprises 13 residues. Between the trimmed V and J ends, which lost 7 bases and 0 bases, there was a span of 10 bases.

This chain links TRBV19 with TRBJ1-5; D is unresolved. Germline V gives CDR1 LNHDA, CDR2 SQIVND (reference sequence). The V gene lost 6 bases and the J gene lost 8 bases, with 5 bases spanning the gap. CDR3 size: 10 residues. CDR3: CASRGEPQHF. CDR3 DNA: TGTGCCAGTAGAGGAGAGCCCCAGCATTTT.

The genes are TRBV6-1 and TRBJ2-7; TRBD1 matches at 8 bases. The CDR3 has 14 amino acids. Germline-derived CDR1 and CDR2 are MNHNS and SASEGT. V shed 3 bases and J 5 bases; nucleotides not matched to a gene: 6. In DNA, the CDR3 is TGTGCCAGCAGTGACAGGGGGCCCCTCAACGAGCAGTACTTC. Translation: CASSDRGPLNEQYF.

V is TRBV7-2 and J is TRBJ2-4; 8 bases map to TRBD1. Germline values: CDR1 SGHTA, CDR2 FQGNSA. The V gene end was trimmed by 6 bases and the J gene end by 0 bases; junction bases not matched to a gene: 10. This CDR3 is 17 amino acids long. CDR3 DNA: TGTGCCAGCAGTCGCGGGACAGGTTCCCTAGCCAAAAACATTCAGTACTTC. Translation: CASSRGTGSLAKNIQYF.

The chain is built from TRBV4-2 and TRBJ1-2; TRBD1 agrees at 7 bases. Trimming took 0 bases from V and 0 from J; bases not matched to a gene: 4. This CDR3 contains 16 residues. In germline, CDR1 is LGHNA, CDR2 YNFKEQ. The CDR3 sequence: CASSQDRQGTNYGYTF. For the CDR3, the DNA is TGTGCCAGCAGCCAAGATAGACAGGGAACTAACTATGGCTACACCTTC.

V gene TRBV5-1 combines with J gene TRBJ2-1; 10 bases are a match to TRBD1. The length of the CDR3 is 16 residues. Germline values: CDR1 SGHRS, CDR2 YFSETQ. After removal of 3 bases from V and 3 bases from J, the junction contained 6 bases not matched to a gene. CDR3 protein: CASSSGTGVVYNEQFF. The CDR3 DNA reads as TGCGCCAGCAGCTCCGGGACAGGGGTAGTCTACAATGAGCAGTTCTTC.

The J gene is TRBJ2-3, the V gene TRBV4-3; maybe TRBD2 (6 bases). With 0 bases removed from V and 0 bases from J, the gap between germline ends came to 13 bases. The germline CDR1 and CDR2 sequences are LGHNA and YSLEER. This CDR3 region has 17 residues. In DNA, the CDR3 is TGCGCCAGCAGCCAAGATAGGCCGGGGACTAGCACAGATACGCAGTATTTT. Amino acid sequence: CASSQDRPGTSTDTQYF.